Detailed here is one T cell receptor beta chain. Its antigen is still unknown. Repertoires were generated with immunoSEQ multiplex PCR, while TCRdb's copy carries only in-frame clones and drops some. This sample has under 850,000 clones, with 92% found just once. The sample is drawn from a study of shared clonotypes between healthy human individuals. Germline CDR1 MNHNY, CDR2 SVGAGI (reference sequence). The CDR3 has 12 residues. The V gene end was trimmed by 0 bases and the J gene end by 11 bases; junction bases not matched to a gene: 4. General study results and limits: Blood alone was sampled, and tissue repertoires likely differ. Memory subsets generally showed lower estimated richness than naive subsets. Non-shared clonotypes showed lower generation probabilities than clonotypes common to all four donors.

It was CD45RO-negative cells, positively selected for CCR7, that made up naive CD8 cells, with terminally differentiated effector memory CD45RA+ cells excluded. Nashville, Tennessee was home to all donors, who were Caucasian adults. The chain uses TRBV6-6 and TRBJ2-7; 7 positions match TRBD1. Input material: naive CD8+ T cells sorted from blood. The sequence derives from a man aged 25-45 years in good health. In DNA, the CDR3 is TGTGCCAGCAGTTACTCTACAGGGGATAAGTACTTC. This gives the protein CASSYSTGDKYF.